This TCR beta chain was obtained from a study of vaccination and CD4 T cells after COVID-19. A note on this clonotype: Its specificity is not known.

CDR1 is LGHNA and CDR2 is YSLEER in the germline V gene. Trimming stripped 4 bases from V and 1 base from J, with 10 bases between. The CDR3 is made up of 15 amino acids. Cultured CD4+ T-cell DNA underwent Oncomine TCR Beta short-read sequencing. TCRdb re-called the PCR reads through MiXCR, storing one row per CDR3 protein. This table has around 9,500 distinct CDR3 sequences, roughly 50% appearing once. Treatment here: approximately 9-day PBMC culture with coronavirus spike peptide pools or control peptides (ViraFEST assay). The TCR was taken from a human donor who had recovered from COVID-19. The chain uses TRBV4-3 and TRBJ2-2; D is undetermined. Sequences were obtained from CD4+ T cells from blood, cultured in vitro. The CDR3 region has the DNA TGCGCCAGCAGCCGTCAAGGTGGGAACACCGGGGAGCTGTTTTTT. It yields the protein CASSRQGGNTGELFF.